This TCR beta chain emerged from a study of tumor and adjacent non-tumor tissue in lung cancer. Across the study: Patients were aged 31 to 76, 9 to 10 men and roughly 5 women, stage I to III. Each sample yielded 3.9 million or so productive TCRbeta reads on average. The study, taken as a whole, reports: TCR diversity was significantly greater in tumor than normal lung tissue. Normal lung showed higher cumulative top 100 clone frequency than tumor.

RNA was extracted from bulk tissue without any cell sorting. This clonotype was seen ten or more times. Its antigen is still unknown. A modified ARM-PCR protocol with three rounds of nested PCR amplified TCRbeta. TCRdb ran MiXCR on the multiplex PCR reads and lists one entry per CDR3 protein. Of around 120,000 distinct CDR3 sequences listed, around three fifths are singletons. Sequenced: lung tumor tissue. This receptor was identified in a man younger than 45 with non-small cell lung cancer.

CDR3 amino acids: CSARGLVSSTDTQYF. In DNA form, the CDR3 reads TGCAGTGCTAGAGGGCTCGTATCTAGCACAGATACGCAGTATTTT. The gene calls are TRBV20-1 and TRBJ2-3; no clear D gene. The CDR3 loop spans 15 amino acids. Between the trimmed V and J ends, which lost 1 base and 0 bases, there was a span of 11 bases. Germline loops: CDR1 DFQATT, CDR2 SNEGSKA (reference sequence).